Listed below are T cell receptor beta chains from one sample, sequenced in a study of T cell changes during pregnancy in multiple sclerosis. Some clones are missing from TCRdb's copy, which holds only in-frame ones; the method was immunoSEQ multiplex PCR. The data show approximately 44,000 clones, around 90% seen once. This specimen consisted of CD4+ T cells from peripheral blood mononuclear cells, obtained before pregnancy. The receptor source for this set is a female donor with multiple sclerosis, enrolled in a pregnancy study. Each CDR3 is given with its conserved first and last residue. D genes are given only for firm matches.

v_call: TRBV4-2
d_call: NA
j_call: TRBJ2-5
cdr3_nt: TGTGCCAGCAGCCAAGAAGGAAAGGGGGGGCGGGAGACCCAGTACTTC
cdr3_aa: CASSQEGKGGRETQYF

v_call: TRBV6-6
d_call: TRBD1
j_call: TRBJ2-7
cdr3_nt: TGTGCCAGCAGTCGGGGGACAGGTGCCTACGAGCAGTACTTC
cdr3_aa: CASSRGTGAYEQYF

v_call: TRBV7-7
d_call: NA
j_call: TRBJ2-2
cdr3_nt: TGTGCCAGCAGCCCTTCAACAGGACACACCGGGGAGCTGTTTTTT
cdr3_aa: CASSPSTGHTGELFF

v_call: TRBV19
d_call: NA
j_call: TRBJ1-1
cdr3_nt: TGTGCCAGTAGTAGGGAGGGAGGCACTGAAGCTTTCTTT
cdr3_aa: CASSREGGTEAFF

v_call: TRBV19
d_call: TRBD2
j_call: TRBJ2-3
cdr3_nt: TGTGCCAGTAGACCCGGACTAGCGGGAAGGTCTGATACGCAGTATTTT
cdr3_aa: CASRPGLAGRSDTQYF

v_call: TRBV6-1
d_call: NA
j_call: TRBJ1-5
cdr3_nt: TGTGCCAGCAGTTCAGCTCGGACAGGCAATCAGCCCCAGCATTTT
cdr3_aa: CASSSARTGNQPQHF

v_call: TRBV29-1
d_call: TRBD1
j_call: TRBJ1-5
cdr3_nt: TGCAGCGTTGGTGGGACAGGCGGACCAAATCAGCCCCAGCATTTT
cdr3_aa: CSVGGTGGPNQPQHF

v_call: TRBV5-1
d_call: NA
j_call: TRBJ2-3
cdr3_nt: TGCGCCAGCAGCTTGGGTGCGACAATCACAGATACGCAGTATTTT
cdr3_aa: CASSLGATITDTQYF

v_call: TRBV7-6
d_call: TRBD2
j_call: TRBJ2-7
cdr3_nt: TGTGCCAGCAGCCCTCAGGGACTAGGTCCCTACGAGCAGTACTTC
cdr3_aa: CASSPQGLGPYEQYF

v_call: TRBV6-5
d_call: NA
j_call: TRBJ2-7
cdr3_nt: TGTGCCAGCAGTTACACCGGACAGTCCTACGAGCAGTACTTC
cdr3_aa: CASSYTGQSYEQYF

v_call: TRBV19
d_call: NA
j_call: TRBJ1-5
cdr3_nt: TGTGCCAGTAGTTTGGACGGGGGGAGGGGCAATCAGCCCCAGCATTTT
cdr3_aa: CASSLDGGRGNQPQHF

v_call: TRBV7-8
d_call: TRBD1
j_call: TRBJ2-7
cdr3_nt: TGTGCCAGCAGCTTGCAGACAGGGAGTTACGAGCAGTACTTC
cdr3_aa: CASSLQTGSYEQYF

v_call: TRBV2
d_call: NA
j_call: TRBJ1-1
cdr3_nt: TGTGCCACCTCCCGGGGGGTGAACACTGAAGCTTTCTTT
cdr3_aa: CATSRGVNTEAFF

v_call: TRBV6-1
d_call: NA
j_call: TRBJ2-5
cdr3_nt: TGTGCCAGCAGTCAAATGCCCCGGGAGACCCAGTACTTC
cdr3_aa: CASSQMPRETQYF

v_call: TRBV19
d_call: TRBD1
j_call: TRBJ2-2
cdr3_nt: TGTGCCAGCAATAGGGGGCAGACAAACACCGGGGAGCTGTTTTTT
cdr3_aa: CASNRGQTNTGELFF

v_call: TRBV4-3
d_call: NA
j_call: TRBJ1-2
cdr3_nt: TGCGCCAGCAGCCAAGACCCGGGTTATGGGGGCTACACCTTC
cdr3_aa: CASSQDPGYGGYTF

v_call: TRBV5-4
d_call: NA
j_call: TRBJ2-1
cdr3_nt: TGTGCCAGCAGCTGGGGGGGCGGGAGCTCCTACAATGAGCAGTTCTTC
cdr3_aa: CASSWGGGSSYNEQFF

v_call: TRBV19
d_call: TRBD2
j_call: TRBJ2-3
cdr3_nt: TGTGCCAGTAGTATTGCTAGCGGGAGCTTTCAGGCGACAGATACGCAGTATTTT
cdr3_aa: CASSIASGSFQATDTQYF

v_call: TRBV5-5
d_call: TRBD1
j_call: TRBJ1-2
cdr3_nt: TGTGCCAGCAGCTTGGTGGGGACAGAGTCCTATGGCTACACCTTC
cdr3_aa: CASSLVGTESYGYTF

v_call: TRBV14
d_call: NA
j_call: TRBJ1-2
cdr3_nt: TGTGCCAGCAGCCAAGATCAGGTTACTAGCTATGGCTACACCTTC
cdr3_aa: CASSQDQVTSYGYTF

v_call: TRBV9
d_call: NA
j_call: TRBJ2-5
cdr3_nt: TGTGCCAGCAGCACCCCATCCGGGGGAGGACAAGAGACCCAGTACTTC
cdr3_aa: CASSTPSGGGQETQYF

v_call: TRBV25-1
d_call: TRBD1
j_call: TRBJ1-2
cdr3_nt: TGTGCCAGCGGACGGACAGGGGCGACCTATGGCTACACCTTC
cdr3_aa: CASGRTGATYGYTF

v_call: TRBV5-1
d_call: TRBD1
j_call: TRBJ2-5
cdr3_nt: TGCGCCAGCAGTCCTCCGGGACAGAGAGAGACCCAGTACTTC
cdr3_aa: CASSPPGQRETQYF

v_call: TRBV2
d_call: TRBD2
j_call: TRBJ2-7
cdr3_nt: TGTGCCAGCAGAGGACTAGCGGGCCCCTACGAGCAGTACTTC
cdr3_aa: CASRGLAGPYEQYF